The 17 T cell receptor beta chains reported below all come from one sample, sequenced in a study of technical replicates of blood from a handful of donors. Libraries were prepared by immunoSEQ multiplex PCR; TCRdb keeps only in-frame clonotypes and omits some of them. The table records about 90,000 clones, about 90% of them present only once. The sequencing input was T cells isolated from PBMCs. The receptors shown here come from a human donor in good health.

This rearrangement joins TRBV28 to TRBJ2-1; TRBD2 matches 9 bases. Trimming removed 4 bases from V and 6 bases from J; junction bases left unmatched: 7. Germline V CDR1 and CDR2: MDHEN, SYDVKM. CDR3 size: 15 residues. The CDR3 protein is CASSYSGRGFNEQFF. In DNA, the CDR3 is TGTGCCAGCAGTTATAGCGGGAGAGGTTTCAATGAGCAGTTCTTC.

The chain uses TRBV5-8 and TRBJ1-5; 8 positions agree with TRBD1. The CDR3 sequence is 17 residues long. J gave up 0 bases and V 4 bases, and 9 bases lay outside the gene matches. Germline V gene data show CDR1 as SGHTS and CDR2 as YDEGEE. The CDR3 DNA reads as TGTGCCAGCAGCCACCCCAGGGGGCGGTATAGCAATCAGCCCCAGCATTTT. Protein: CASSHPRGRYSNQPQHF. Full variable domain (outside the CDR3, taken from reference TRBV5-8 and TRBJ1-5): EAGVTQSPTHLIKTRGQQATLRCSPISGHTSVYWYQQALGLGLQFLLWYDEGEERNRGNFPPRFSGRQFPNYSSELNVNALELEDSALYLCASSHPRGRYSNQPQHFGDGTRLSIL.

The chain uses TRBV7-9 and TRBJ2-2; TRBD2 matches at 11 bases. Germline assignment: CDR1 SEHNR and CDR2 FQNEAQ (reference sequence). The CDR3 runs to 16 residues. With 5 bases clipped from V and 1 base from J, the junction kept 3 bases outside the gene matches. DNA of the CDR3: TGTGCCAGCAGCCTCACTAGCGGGGGGAACACCGGGGAGCTGTTTTTT. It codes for CASSLTSGGNTGELFF.

CDR3 in DNA: TGCGCCAGCAGCTTGGAGCCCCTCTCAGATACGCAGTATTTT. Its protein product is CASSLEPLSDTQYF. The chain combines TRBV5-1 with TRBJ2-3; the D is unclear. Germline V gene sequence: CDR1 SGHRS, CDR2 YFSETQ. The CDR3 runs 14 residues. V lost 0 bases and J 4 bases, leaving 9 bases between the germline ends. Combining the CDR3 with reference TRBV5-1 and TRBJ2-3 gives the whole variable domain KAGVTQTPRYLIKTRGQQVTLSCSPISGHRSVSWYQQTPGQGLQFLFEYFSETQRNKGNFPGRFSGRQFSNSRSEMNVSTLELGDSALYLCASSLEPLSDTQYFGPGTRLTVL.

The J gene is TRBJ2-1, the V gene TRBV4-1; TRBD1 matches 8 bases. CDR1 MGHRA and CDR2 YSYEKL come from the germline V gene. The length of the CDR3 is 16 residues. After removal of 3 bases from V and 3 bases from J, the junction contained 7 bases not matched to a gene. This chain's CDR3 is CASSHTGTGDYNEQFF. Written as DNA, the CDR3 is TGCGCCAGCAGCCACACCGGGACAGGAGACTACAATGAGCAGTTCTTC.

In nucleotides, the CDR3 is TGTGCCAGCAGCTCAGCATTTGTGACAGGGAACACTGAAGCTTTCTTT. Translation: CASSSAFVTGNTEAFF. The chain has TRBV11-2 and TRBJ1-1, with D perhaps matching TRBD1 (6 bases). This CDR3 is 16 amino acids long. Germline CDR1 is SGHAT and CDR2 is FQNNGV. The V end was cut by 4 bases, the J end by 1 base, with 16 bases between.

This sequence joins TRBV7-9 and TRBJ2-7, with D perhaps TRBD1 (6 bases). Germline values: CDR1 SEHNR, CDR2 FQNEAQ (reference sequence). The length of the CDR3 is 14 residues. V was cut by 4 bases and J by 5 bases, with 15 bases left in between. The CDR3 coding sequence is TGTGCCAGCAGCTCCTATCAGGGGCCCCACGAGCAGTACTTC. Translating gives CASSSYQGPHEQYF.

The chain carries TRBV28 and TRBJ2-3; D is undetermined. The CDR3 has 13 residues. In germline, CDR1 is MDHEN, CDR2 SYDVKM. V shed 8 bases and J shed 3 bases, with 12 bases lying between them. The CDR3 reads CASYQELTDTQYF. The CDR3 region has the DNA TGTGCCAGCTACCAAGAGCTAACAGATACGCAGTATTTT.

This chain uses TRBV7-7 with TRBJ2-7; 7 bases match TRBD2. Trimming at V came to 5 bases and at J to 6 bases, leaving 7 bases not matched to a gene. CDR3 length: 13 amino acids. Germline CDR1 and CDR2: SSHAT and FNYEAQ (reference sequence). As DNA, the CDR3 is TGTGCCAGCAGCCCGCAGACTAGCATCGAGCAGTACTTC. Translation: CASSPQTSIEQYF.

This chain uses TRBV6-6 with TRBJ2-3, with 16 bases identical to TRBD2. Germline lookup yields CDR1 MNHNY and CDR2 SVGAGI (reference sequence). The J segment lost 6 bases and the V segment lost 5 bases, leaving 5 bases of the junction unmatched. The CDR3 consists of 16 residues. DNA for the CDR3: TGTGCCAGCAGTACTGGGACTAGCGGGAGGGCCGATACGCAGTATTTT. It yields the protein CASSTGTSGRADTQYF.

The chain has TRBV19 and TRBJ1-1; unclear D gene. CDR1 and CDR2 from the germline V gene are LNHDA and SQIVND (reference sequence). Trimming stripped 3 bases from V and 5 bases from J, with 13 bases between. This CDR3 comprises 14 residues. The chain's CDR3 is CASSMGTPPTEAFF. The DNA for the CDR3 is TGTGCCAGTAGTATGGGCACCCCGCCGACTGAAGCTTTCTTT. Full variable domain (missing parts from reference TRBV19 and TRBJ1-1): DGGITQSPKYLFRKEGQNVTLSCEQNLNHDAMYWYRQDPGQGLRLIYYSQIVNDFQKGDIAEGYSVSREKKESFPLTVTSAQKNPTAFYLCASSMGTPPTEAFFGQGTRLTVV.

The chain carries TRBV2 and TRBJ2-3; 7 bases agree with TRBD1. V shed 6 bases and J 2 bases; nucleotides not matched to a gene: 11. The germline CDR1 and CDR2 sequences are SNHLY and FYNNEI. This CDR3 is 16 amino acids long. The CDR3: CASSTIPGQLTDTQYF. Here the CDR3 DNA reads TGTGCCAGCAGCACCATCCCGGGACAGCTCACAGATACGCAGTATTTT.

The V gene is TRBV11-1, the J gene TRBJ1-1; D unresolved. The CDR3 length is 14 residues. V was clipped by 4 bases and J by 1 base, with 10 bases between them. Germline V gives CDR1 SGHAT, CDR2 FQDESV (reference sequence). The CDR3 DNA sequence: TGTGCCAGCAGCTCCCTCGACTGGAACACTGAAGCTTTCTTT. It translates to CASSSLDWNTEAFF.

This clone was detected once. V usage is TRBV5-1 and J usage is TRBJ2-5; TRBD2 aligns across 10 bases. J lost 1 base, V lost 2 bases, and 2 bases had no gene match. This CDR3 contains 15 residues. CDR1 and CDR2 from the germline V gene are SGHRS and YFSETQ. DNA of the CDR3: TGCGCCAGCAGCTTAGCGGGGGGGACCCAAGAGACCCAGTACTTC. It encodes CASSLAGGTQETQYF.

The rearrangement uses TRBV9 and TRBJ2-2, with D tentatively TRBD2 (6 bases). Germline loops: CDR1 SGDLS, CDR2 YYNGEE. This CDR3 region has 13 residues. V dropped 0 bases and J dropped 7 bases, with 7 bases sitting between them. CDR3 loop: CASSVDSGGELFF. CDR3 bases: TGTGCCAGCAGCGTAGATAGCGGCGGGGAGCTGTTTTTT. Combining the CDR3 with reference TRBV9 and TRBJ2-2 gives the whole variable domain DSGVTQTPKHLITATGQRVTLRCSPRSGDLSVYWYQQSLDQGLQFLIQYYNGEERAKGNILERFSAQQFPDLHSELNLSSLELGDSALYFCASSVDSGGELFFGEGSRLTVL.

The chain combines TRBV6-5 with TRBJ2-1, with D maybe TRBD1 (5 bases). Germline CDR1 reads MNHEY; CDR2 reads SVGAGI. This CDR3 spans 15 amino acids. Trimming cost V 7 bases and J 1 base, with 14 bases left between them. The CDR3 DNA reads TGTGCCAGCAAACATCAGGGTCCATCCTACAATGAGCAGTTCTTC. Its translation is CASKHQGPSYNEQFF.

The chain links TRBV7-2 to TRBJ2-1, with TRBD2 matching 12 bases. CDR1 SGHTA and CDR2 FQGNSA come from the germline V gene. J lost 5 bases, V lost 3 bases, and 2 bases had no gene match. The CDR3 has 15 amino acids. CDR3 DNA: TGTGCCAGCAGCTTGACTAGCGGGAGACACAATGAGCAGTTCTTC. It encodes CASSLTSGRHNEQFF. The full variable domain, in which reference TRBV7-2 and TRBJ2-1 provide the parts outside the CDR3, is GAGVSQSPSNKVTEKGKDVELRCDPISGHTALYWYRQSLGQGLEFLIYFQGNSAPDKSGLPSDRFSAERTGGSVSTLTIQRTQQEDSAVYLCASSLTSGRHNEQFFGPGTRLTVL.